These T cell receptor beta chains were read from a single sample in a study of blood T cell repertoires in COVID-19. Only in-frame clones appear in the TCRdb table, and some are missing; sequencing was by immunoSEQ multiplex PCR. The data show around 200,000 clones, about 85% seen once. Source material: peripheral blood. The receptors derive from a man aged 35-49 years with acute or convalescent COVID-19. Both conserved end residues are part of each CDR3.

v_call	j_call	cdr3_aa
TRBV5-6	TRBJ2-7	CASSPALGAGGNSYEQYF
TRBV27	TRBJ2-7	CASSGGRAYEQYF
TRBV27	TRBJ2-6	CASSLSRDSLTSGANVLTF
TRBV7-9	TRBJ1-2	CASSLVSDSGGYTF
TRBV28	TRBJ1-3	CASRTGSSGNTIYF
TRBV4-1	TRBJ2-1	CASSQPGTLYNEQFF
TRBV28	TRBJ1-2	CASSPTGKTYGYTF
TRBV3-1/TRBV3-2	TRBJ2-7	CASSQDMSPIGSYEQYF
TRBV3-1/TRBV3-2	TRBJ2-7	CASSQVDSGSSAQYF
TRBV28	TRBJ2-1	CASSVTSGGFREQFF
TRBV19	TRBJ2-1	CASSAGGYNAQFF
TRBV19	TRBJ2-5	CASTVGGAEETQYF
TRBV19	TRBJ2-5	CASSIDGGPQETQYF
TRBV4-1	TRBJ2-7	CASRERGSYEQYF
TRBV28	TRBJ2-3	CASIPGLLTDTQYF
TRBV7-2	TRBJ2-1	CASSLAGSSYNEQFF
TRBV30	TRBJ1-2	CAWIRTGSSLYGYTF
TRBV28	TRBJ2-1	CASRKTGDYNEQFF
TRBV4-3	TRBJ2-3	CASSQERYTDTQYF
TRBV5-1	TRBJ1-1	CASSLDSGRRTEAFF
TRBV5-1	TRBJ2-7	CASSFGGRSSYEQYF
TRBV27	TRBJ1-6	CASRQGVPNSPLHF
TRBV4-1	TRBJ2-1	CASSQDWAGEQFF
TRBV5-1	TRBJ1-6	CASSPGQVTGNSPLHF
TRBV9	TRBJ1-6	CASSVGQQGRNSPLHF
TRBV11-2	TRBJ2-7	CASSLDPGTGAQYF
TRBV25-1	TRBJ2-7	CASSEGTGTYEQYF
TRBV15	TRBJ2-7	CATRRSQGSYEQYF
TRBV5-1	TRBJ2-5	CASSLASGFQETQYF
TRBV5-1	TRBJ1-6	CASSLAENSPLHF
TRBV6-5	TRBJ2-7	CASSSYRGTYEQYF
TRBV13	TRBJ2-7	CASSTRGYEQYF
TRBV5-1	TRBJ1-6	CASSPGLTNSPLHF
TRBV27	TRBJ2-7	CARQGTIYEQYF
TRBV4-1	TRBJ2-3	CASSQVGLQAGTQYF
TRBV30	TRBJ2-6	CAWSVGGSGANVLTF
TRBV19	TRBJ2-1	CASSIGTGMDEQFF
TRBV9	TRBJ2-2	CASSVGTGVAGELFF
TRBV9	TRBJ2-2	CASSDRLADNTGELFF
TRBV9	TRBJ2-3	CASSVGRGVNLLSDTQYF
TRBV5-5	TRBJ2-3	CASSLNQPQGHTQYF
TRBV5-4	TRBJ2-3	CASSGGGRTETDTQYF
TRBV27	TRBJ2-7	CASSLGTSGSIYEQYF
TRBV19	TRBJ1-6	CASSTWTGRNSPLHF
TRBV6-6	TRBJ1-6	CASSYAGSPLHF
TRBV14	TRBJ1-1	CASSQVLDTEAFF
TRBV19	TRBJ1-5	CASSMQGAVGNQPQHF
TRBV6-4	TRBJ2-6	CASSAGALNSGANVLTF
TRBV6-5	TRBJ2-7	CASSTPRQIYEQYF